This entry lists 27 T cell receptor beta chains sequenced from one sample in a study of shared clonotypes between healthy human individuals. TCRdb keeps only in-frame clones here, not all; method: immunoSEQ multiplex PCR. Seen here are 950,000 to 1,100,000 clones, about 75% observed once, and the top ten hold approximately 1.5%. Sequencing was done on a sample of memory CD4+ T cells sorted from blood. As for subset: CD45RA-negative fraction. These receptors all come from a man aged 18 to 30 in good health.

The V call is TRBV19, the J call TRBJ1-3; no clear D gene. With 8 bases removed from V and 2 bases from J, the gap between germline ends came to 22 bases. This CDR3 has 17 amino acids. Per the germline V gene, CDR1 is LNHDA and CDR2 is SQIVND (reference sequence). CDR3 in amino acids: CASSKPITTGPGNTIYF. The DNA for the CDR3 is TGTGCCAGTTCTAAACCCATTACTACTGGGCCTGGAAACACCATATATTTT.

This clone came up a few times. The identical CDR3 is also encoded by other nucleotide sequences in the sample. CDR3 bases: TGTGCCAGCAGCTTGGGGACGGTGAACACTGAAGCTTTCTTT. This sequence encodes CASSLGTVNTEAFF. The chain couples TRBV7-9 to TRBJ1-1, with D tentatively TRBD1 (5 bases). This CDR3 contains 14 residues. V dropped 3 bases and J dropped 0 bases, with 8 bases sitting between them. CDR1 and CDR2 from the germline V gene are SEHNR and FQNEAQ (reference sequence). The full variable domain, completed using reference TRBV7-9 and TRBJ1-1, is DTGVSQNPRHKITKRGQNVTFRCDPISEHNRLYWYRQTLGQGPEFLTYFQNEAQLEKSRLLSDRFSAERPKGSFSTLEIQRTEQGDSAMYLCASSLGTVNTEAFFGQGTRLTVV.

This chain connects TRBV4-3 to TRBJ2-5; D is perhaps TRBD1 (6 bases). Trimming removed 4 bases at V and 1 base at J, with 16 bases between. The CDR3 extends over 16 amino acids. Germline V CDR1 and CDR2: LGHNA, YSLEER. The CDR3 DNA reads TGCGCCAGCAGCCCCTCGACAGGCCTCGCCCAAGAGACCCAGTACTTC. Translation: CASSPSTGLAQETQYF.

Comments on this clone: The same CDR3 also results from other DNA sequences found in this sample. The J gene is TRBJ2-2, the V gene TRBV6-1; D unresolved. V dropped 0 bases and J dropped 4 bases, with 6 bases sitting between them. CDR1 and CDR2 (germline): MNHNS, SASEGT. The CDR3 runs to 14 residues. CDR3: CASSEAAFTGELFF. CDR3 DNA sequence: TGTGCCAGCAGTGAAGCGGCGTTCACCGGGGAGCTGTTTTTT.

The CDR3 coding sequence is TGTGCCAGCAGTGATAACCCCTCTTTTCCCCTCCACTTT. Encoded protein: CASSDNPSFPLHF. The genes are TRBV2 and TRBJ1-6; D remains ambiguous. Germline CDR1 is SNHLY and CDR2 is FYNNEI. Trimming left V 3 bases short and J 13 bases short, with 13 bases between. The CDR3 has 13 amino acids.

The chain couples TRBV5-5 to TRBJ1-5, with TRBD1 as a possible D gene (5 bases). The V gene lost 0 bases and the J gene lost 4 bases, with 8 bases spanning the gap. In germline, CDR1 is SGHKS, CDR2 YYEKEE (reference sequence). The CDR3 loop spans 14 amino acids. CDR3 amino acids: CASSLVGDNQPQHF. The CDR3 DNA reads TGTGCCAGCAGCTTGGTGGGGGATAATCAGCCCCAGCATTTT.

As concerns this clone: This sample also contains other DNA sequences that code for the same CDR3. CDR3 sequence (DNA): TGCGCCAGCAGCTTGGAGGGTTTAGGAAATCAGCCCCAGCATTTT. It is translated as CASSLEGLGNQPQHF. The rearrangement links TRBV5-1 to TRBJ1-5; D uncertain. The CDR3 consists of 15 residues. From germline, CDR1 is SGHRS and CDR2 YFSETQ. V was shortened by 0 bases and J by 4 bases, with 11 bases between the two germline ends.

The chain couples TRBV27 to TRBJ1-2; 7 bases agree with TRBD1. Germline loops: CDR1 MNHEY, CDR2 SMNVEV (reference sequence). This CDR3 is built from 14 residues. The V and J ends lost 5 bases and 5 bases, in that order; junction bases with no gene match: 8. The CDR3 sequence is CASSPRGGLYGYTF. DNA of the CDR3: TGTGCCAGCAGTCCCAGGGGGGGTCTTTATGGCTACACCTTC.

The rearrangement links TRBV14 to TRBJ2-7; 7 positions agree with TRBD2. Germline trimming cut 8 bases from V and 2 bases from J; bases unmatched to any gene: 6. The CDR3 contains 13 residues. Germline CDR1 SGHDN, CDR2 FVKESK. CDR3 bases: TGTGCCAGCTCGGGCGGGGGTGCCTACGAGCAGTACTTC. It codes for CASSGGGAYEQYF.

There are a few counts of this clone. The same CDR3 arises from other DNA sequences in this sample as well. V gene TRBV27 combines with J gene TRBJ1-1; possible D gene TRBD1, 5 bases. The V end lost 2 bases, the J end lost 0 bases, and 10 bases lay between the germline ends. The germline V gene encodes CDR1 MNHEY and CDR2 SMNVEV (reference sequence). This CDR3 has 15 residues. CDR3 sequence reads: CASSLGGALNTEAFF. DNA of the CDR3: TGTGCCAGCAGTTTAGGAGGGGCCCTGAACACTGAAGCTTTCTTT.

This clone was found a few times. The chain couples TRBV7-2 to TRBJ1-4, with D tentatively TRBD1 (6 bases). V was trimmed by 4 bases and J by 8 bases, leaving 14 bases between them. Germline CDR1 is SGHTA and CDR2 is FQGNSA. CDR3 length: 14 amino acids. DNA for the CDR3: TGTGCCAGCAGCTCGACAGGAAATGGGGAAAAACTGTTTTTT. This codes for CASSSTGNGEKLFF.

The chain links TRBV5-1 to TRBJ2-3; TRBD1 aligns across 7 bases. CDR1 SGHRS and CDR2 YFSETQ come from the germline V gene. After removal of 3 bases from V and 4 bases from J, the junction contained 8 bases not matched to a gene. There are 15 residues in the CDR3. The CDR3 coding sequence is TGCGCCAGCAGCTCAACCTCACAGGGGTCAGATACGCAGTATTTT. Protein product: CASSSTSQGSDTQYF.

The chain recombines TRBV7-2 with TRBJ1-1; 7 bases agree with TRBD1. The length of the CDR3 is 14 residues. V gave up 7 bases and J gave up 1 base; unmatched junction bases: 6. Germline V CDR1 and CDR2: SGHTA, FQGNSA. In DNA form, the CDR3 reads TGTGCCAGCACATACAGGGGTGGGAACACTGAAGCTTTCTTT. Amino acids: CASTYRGGNTEAFF.

The chain has TRBV5-5 and TRBJ1-2; unclear D gene. V was pared by 0 bases and J by 0 bases, with 9 bases between. The CDR3 contains 15 residues. CDR1 and CDR2 from the germline V gene are SGHKS and YYEKEE (reference sequence). CDR3: CASSLDALANYGYTF. The CDR3 DNA reads as TGTGCCAGCAGCTTGGATGCTCTCGCTAACTATGGCTACACCTTC.

CDR3 nucleotide sequence: TGTGCCAGCTCACCGCAGGGGGTGGGCGGCACTGAAGCTTTCTTT. Translated: CASSPQGVGGTEAFF. This chain uses TRBV18 with TRBJ1-1, with TRBD1 identical over 7 bases. Germline-derived CDR1 and CDR2 are KGHSH and LQKENI. Trimming at V came to 3 bases and at J to 4 bases, leaving 8 bases not matched to a gene. CDR3 length: 15 residues.

This clone was observed at least ten times. The chain carries TRBV18 and TRBJ1-2; D is uncertain. Deletions cut 3 bases from V and 5 bases from J, with 13 bases between. CDR1 KGHSH and CDR2 LQKENI come from the germline V gene. The CDR3 totals 14 residues. As DNA, the CDR3 is TGTGCCAGCTCACCTGAGTCGCTGGGATATGGCTACACCTTC. As protein: CASSPESLGYGYTF.

This rearrangement joins TRBV10-3 to TRBJ2-3; 11 bases fit TRBD2. In germline, CDR1 is ENHRY, CDR2 SYGVKD. The CDR3 extends over 16 amino acids. Trimming cost V 2 bases and J 5 bases; bases outside gene matches: 6. This chain's CDR3 is CAISEGSGGALDTQYF. The CDR3 DNA sequence: TGTGCCATCAGTGAGGGTAGCGGGGGGGCCTTAGATACGCAGTATTTT.

The table lists this clone with a few counts. This chain links TRBV2 with TRBJ2-7; D is perhaps TRBD1 or TRBD2 (5 bases each). This CDR3 region has 14 residues. V was pared by 6 bases and J by 0 bases, with 12 bases between. The germline V gene has CDR1 SNHLY and CDR2 FYNNEI. This CDR3 is CASRDRDASYEQYF. The DNA of the CDR3 is TGTGCCAGCAGGGACCGGGACGCCTCCTACGAGCAGTACTTC.

This clone has more than one count but fewer than ten. The chain has TRBV7-2 and TRBJ2-1, with TRBD2 identical over 11 bases. CDR1 SGHTA and CDR2 FQGNSA come from the germline V gene. The length of the CDR3 is 14 residues. V trimming: 3 bases; J trimming: 9 bases; junction bases outside the gene matches: 4. The CDR3 is CASSLGLAVGEQFF. CDR3 bases: TGTGCCAGCAGCTTGGGACTAGCGGTTGGTGAGCAGTTCTTC.

This clone turned up a few times. The chain recombines TRBV18 with TRBJ2-3; 10 bases are shared with TRBD2. CDR3 length: 16 residues. J lost 1 base, V lost 6 bases, and 7 bases had no gene match. Germline values: CDR1 KGHSH, CDR2 LQKENI. The CDR3 loop is CASSHLGTSGTDTQYF. CDR3 bases: TGTGCCAGCTCGCATCTCGGGACTAGCGGCACAGATACGCAGTATTTT.

The count of this clone is one. The rearrangement links TRBV6-1 to TRBJ2-7, with D possibly TRBD2 on 6 matching bases. V lost 2 bases to trimming and J lost 0 bases, with 11 bases between them. Per the germline V gene, CDR1 is MNHNS and CDR2 is SASEGT. The CDR3 has 15 amino acids. The CDR3 region is CASSESGLGSYEQYF. CDR3 DNA sequence: TGTGCCAGCAGTGAATCGGGACTGGGCTCCTACGAGCAGTACTTC.

J is TRBJ2-5 and V is TRBV27; 9 bases are a match to TRBD2. J gave up 5 bases and V 5 bases, and 9 bases lay outside the gene matches. CDR3 length equals 15 residues. The germline CDR1 and CDR2 sequences are MNHEY and SMNVEV (reference sequence). CDR3 residues: CASSRSGGSRETQYF. CDR3 coding DNA: TGTGCCAGCAGTCGGAGCGGGGGGAGTCGGGAGACCCAGTACTTC.

This clone was detected only a few times. This rearrangement joins TRBV18 to TRBJ2-1; no clear D. Trimming pared 1 base from V and 5 bases from J, leaving 3 bases between. The CDR3 sequence is 12 residues long. Germline V gene sequence: CDR1 KGHSH, CDR2 LQKENI. In nucleotides, the CDR3 is TGTGCCAGCTCACCACAAAACAATGAGCAGTTCTTC. Its protein product is CASSPQNNEQFF.

The V gene is TRBV7-2, the J gene TRBJ2-7; D not resolved. V lost 5 bases and J 3 bases, leaving 17 bases between the germline ends. CDR1 and CDR2 (germline): SGHTA, FQGNSA. The CDR3 extends over 15 amino acids. The CDR3 nucleotides are TGTGCCAGCAGCCCTAGGGCAGGAGAATTCTACGAGCAGTACTTC. Protein sequence: CASSPRAGEFYEQYF.

The rearrangement joins TRBV5-8 to TRBJ2-1, with TRBD1 matching 7 bases. CDR1 and CDR2 from the germline V gene are SGHTS and YDEGEE. Unmatched junction bases numbered 3, after V lost 6 bases and J lost 6 bases. The CDR3 has 12 amino acids. The CDR3 region is CASTYRGNEQFF. In nucleotides, the CDR3 is TGTGCCAGCACTTACAGGGGCAATGAGCAGTTCTTC.

This clone appeared a few times. The chain carries TRBV19 and TRBJ1-3; D is unclear. Germline loops: CDR1 LNHDA, CDR2 SQIVND (reference sequence). The CDR3 is 14 amino acids. Trimming cost V 10 bases and J 0 bases, with 13 bases left between them. The CDR3 DNA is TGTGCCACCCGGCTACAGAGCTCTGGAAACACCATATATTTT. Translated: CATRLQSSGNTIYF.

V gene TRBV14 combines with J gene TRBJ1-1; 9 nucleotides align to TRBD1. The junction had 2 bases not matched to a gene; V was cut back by 4 bases and J by 2 bases. The CDR3 runs to 14 residues. CDR1 and CDR2 from the germline V gene are SGHDN and FVKESK. In DNA form, the CDR3 reads TGTGCCAGCAGCCGACAGGGGGGTAACACTGAAGCTTTCTTT. This gives the protein CASSRQGGNTEAFF.